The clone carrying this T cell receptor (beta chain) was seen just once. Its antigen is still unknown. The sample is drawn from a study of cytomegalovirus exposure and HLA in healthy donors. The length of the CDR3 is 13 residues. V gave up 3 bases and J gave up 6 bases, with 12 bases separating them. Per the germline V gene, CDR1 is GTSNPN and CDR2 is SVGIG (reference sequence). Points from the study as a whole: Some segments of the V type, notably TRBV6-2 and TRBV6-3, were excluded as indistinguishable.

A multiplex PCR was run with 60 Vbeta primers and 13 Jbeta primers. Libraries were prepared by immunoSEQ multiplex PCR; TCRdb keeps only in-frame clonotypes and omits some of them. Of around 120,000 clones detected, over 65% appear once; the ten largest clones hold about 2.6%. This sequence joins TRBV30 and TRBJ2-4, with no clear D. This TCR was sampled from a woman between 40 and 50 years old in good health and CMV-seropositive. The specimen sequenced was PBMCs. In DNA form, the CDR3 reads TGTGCCTGGAGGTCACCCGGAGTAAACATTCAGTACTTC. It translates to CAWRSPGVNIQYF.